One TCR beta chain is described in this entry. These data are taken from a study of blood T cell repertoires in COVID-19. Clones were sequenced by immunoSEQ multiplex PCR, and TCRdb holds only the in-frame ones, with some missing. The sample yields some 300,000 clones, roughly 89% seen once. In germline, CDR1 is SNHLY, CDR2 FYNNEI. CDR3 length equals 13 residues. Trimming removed 6 bases at V and 2 bases at J, with 10 bases between. The chain employs TRBV2 and TRBJ2-5, with D hard to call. The receptor comes from a woman aged 40 to 49 who had recovered from COVID-19. Sequenced input: PBMCs or T cells enriched from blood (not recorded which). CDR3 protein: CASRWAVQETQYF. DNA of the CDR3: TGTGCCAGCAGATGGGCAGTTCAAGAGACCCAGTACTTC. The full variable domain, with the rest looked up from reference TRBV2 and TRBJ2-5, is EPEVTQTPSHQVTQMGQEVILRCVPISNHLYFYWYRQILGQKVEFLVSFYNNEISEKSEIFDDQFSVERPDGSNFTLKIRSTKLEDSAMYFCASRWAVQETQYFGPGTRLLVL.